This T cell receptor (beta chain) was captured by sequencing in a study of cytomegalovirus exposure and HLA in healthy donors. Study in general: Both the roughly 120 validation repertoires and the approximately 700 first-cohort repertoires used the same platform, as reported by a later analysis.

As regards this clone: Antigen specificity is unknown.

Assay: immunoSEQ multiplex PCR; the TCRdb copy retains only in-frame clones and omits some. The table records about 180,000 clones, about 89% of them present only once. The study's findings and limits: For most TCR sequences rarity was the rule, although some public TCRs occurred in many donors. CMV antigen specificity of three CMV-associated chains was confirmed in vitro. Cytomegalovirus association was assigned to approximately 180 TCR beta chains.

This CDR3 is built from 16 residues. Between the trimmed V and J ends, which lost 6 bases and 4 bases, there was a span of 16 bases. CDR1 is SGHTA and CDR2 is FQGNSA in the germline V gene. This clonotype was sampled from a man aged 18 to 30 in good health and CMV-seropositive. The V and J genes are TRBV7-2 and TRBJ1-6; D gene ambiguous. The sequencing input was PBMCs. CDR3 in amino acids: CASRLTATRYNSPLHF. CDR3 nucleotides: TGTGCCAGCAGGTTAACGGCGACAAGGTATAATTCACCCCTCCACTTT.